One and the same sample provided the 12 T cell receptor beta chains below, sequenced in a study of blood T cell repertoires in COVID-19. The repertoire was sequenced with immunoSEQ multiplex PCR; TCRdb's copy has only in-frame clones and lacks some. Altogether 320,000 or so clones are present, about 90% being singletons, with the ten largest covering roughly 1%. The sample was PBMCs or T cells enriched from blood (not recorded which). Source of these receptors: a woman aged 25 to 39 who had recovered from COVID-19.

This clone was counted a few times. This sample also contains other DNA sequences that code for the same CDR3. The V gene is TRBV11-2, the J gene TRBJ2-7; tentative D call: TRBD2 (5 bases). The CDR3 is 12 amino acids. V lost 11 bases and J lost 2, with 13 bases in between. The germline gives CDR1 SGHAT, CDR2 FQNNGV. CDR3 protein: CASKPGTYEQYF. CDR3 nucleotide sequence: TGTGCCTCAAAGCCGGGGACCTACGAGCAGTACTTC.

The rearrangement uses TRBV5-1 and TRBJ1-1; 10 bases agree with TRBD1. With V trimmed by 1 base and J by 7 bases, 4 bases remained unmatched. CDR3 size: 14 residues. Germline CDR1 is SGHRS and CDR2 is YFSETQ. The CDR3 sequence: CASSLSGTGVEAFF. CDR3 nucleotides: TGCGCCAGCAGCTTGTCCGGGACAGGGGTTGAAGCTTTCTTT.

The V call is TRBV3-1 (or the pseudogene TRBV3-2), the J call TRBJ1-1, with D hard to call. This CDR3 region has 14 residues. The ends were cut back, 4 bases at V and 1 base at J, with 10 bases in the middle. From germline, CDR1 is LGHDT and CDR2 YNNKEL (reference sequence). The CDR3 nucleotides are TGTGCCAGCAGCCCATGGCCAGGGAACACTGAAGCTTTCTTT. It translates to CASSPWPGNTEAFF.

The chain is built from TRBV5-4 and TRBJ1-5; TRBD1 is a possible D gene (6 bases). CDR3 size: 16 residues. Between the trimmed V and J ends, which lost 4 bases and 0 bases, there was a span of 14 bases. CDR1 is SGHNT and CDR2 is YYREEE in the germline V gene (reference sequence). CDR3: CASSVTGSSSNQPQHF. For the CDR3, the DNA is TGTGCCAGCAGCGTAACAGGGTCAAGTAGCAATCAGCCCCAGCATTTT.

This clone was recorded at least ten times. The genes are TRBV7-9 and TRBJ2-2, with 7 bases lining up with TRBD1. CDR1 and CDR2 (germline): SEHNR, FQNEAQ (reference sequence). This CDR3 comprises 13 residues. The J segment lost 5 bases and the V segment lost 10 bases, leaving 7 bases of the junction unmatched. CDR3 DNA: TGTGCCACACCGACAGGGTGGACCGGGGAGCTGTTTTTT. This codes for CATPTGWTGELFF.

V is TRBV27 and J is TRBJ1-2; the match to TRBD1 covers 9 bases. The junction had 7 bases not matched to a gene; V was cut back by 5 bases and J by 3 bases. The CDR3 is made up of 15 amino acids. Germline V gene lookup returns CDR1 MNHEY and CDR2 SMNVEV (reference sequence). CDR3 sequence: CASSPPGQGYYGYTF. CDR3 coding DNA: TGTGCCAGCAGTCCACCGGGACAGGGCTACTATGGCTACACCTTC.

This clone was detected only a few times. J is TRBJ1-1 and V is TRBV9; D perhaps matches TRBD1 (6 bases). CDR1 SGDLS and CDR2 YYNGEE come from the germline V gene. This CDR3 spans 15 amino acids. Trimming pared 4 bases from V and 1 base from J, leaving 14 bases between. DNA for the CDR3: TGTGCCAGCAGCCCCCATGGACAGAAGAACACTGAAGCTTTCTTT. It translates to CASSPHGQKNTEAFF.

This clone showed up just once. The chain uses TRBV12-5 and TRBJ1-1; maybe TRBD1 (6 bases). CDR1 is LGHNT and CDR2 is FRNRAP in the germline V gene. Between the trimmed V and J ends, which lost 1 base and 1 base, there was a span of 13 bases. The CDR3 is made up of 16 amino acids. DNA for the CDR3: TGTGCTAGTGGTTTGGCACGGGACACCCGGAACACTGAAGCTTTCTTT. It encodes CASGLARDTRNTEAFF.

The genes are TRBV4-1 and TRBJ2-3; D unclear. Trimming removed 7 bases from V and 2 bases from J, with 13 bases in between. The CDR3 totals 14 residues. Germline V gene data show CDR1 as MGHRA and CDR2 as YSYEKL. DNA of the CDR3: TGCGCCAGCACCATTGTACTGAACACAGATACGCAGTATTTT. It translates to CASTIVLNTDTQYF.

The rearrangement links TRBV11-2 to TRBJ1-1, with D tentatively TRBD1 (6 bases). V lost 5 bases, J lost 6 bases, and 16 bases lay in between. This CDR3 has 14 amino acids. The germline gives CDR1 SGHAT, CDR2 FQNNGV. In DNA form, the CDR3 reads TGTGCCAGCAGCCCTGGTATTCGGACAGCTGAAGCTTTCTTT. Protein product: CASSPGIRTAEAFF.

The chain links TRBV5-4 to TRBJ1-1; 8 bases match TRBD1. This CDR3 contains 13 residues. Germline CDR1 is SGHNT and CDR2 is YYREEE (reference sequence). This CDR3 reads CATQGAQNTEAFF. CDR3 nucleotides: TGTGCTACCCAGGGGGCGCAGAACACTGAAGCTTTCTTT.

This clone came up once. J is TRBJ2-7 and V is TRBV19, with TRBD1 matching over 10 bases. The CDR3 loop spans 15 amino acids. V lost 5 bases to trimming and J lost 0 bases; unmatched junction nucleotides: 4. Germline CDR1 is LNHDA and CDR2 is SQIVND (reference sequence). The CDR3 coding sequence is TGTGCCAGTAGTCCACGGACAGGGGGCTCCTACGAGCAGTACTTC. This sequence encodes CASSPRTGGSYEQYF.